These 3 T cell receptor beta chains came from one sample sequenced in a study of blood T cell repertoires in COVID-19. Clones were sequenced by immunoSEQ multiplex PCR, and TCRdb holds only the in-frame ones, with some missing. The data contain some 80,000 clones, 84% of them seen just once; the ten biggest clones take up about 10%. The sequenced sample consisted of peripheral blood. The receptors shown here come from a human donor in a cohort sampled during active COVID-19.

The chain combines TRBV5-1 with TRBJ2-7; perhaps TRBD2 as D (5 bases). Germline lookup yields CDR1 SGHRS and CDR2 YFSETQ. The germline V and J ends were trimmed by 2 bases and 3 bases, with 21 bases remaining between them. CDR3 length: 17 residues. CDR3 nucleotides: TGCGCCAGCAGCTTAAGCCCCGGGGTGGGGATCCTCTACGAGCAGTACTTC. It encodes CASSLSPGVGILYEQYF.

The chain recombines TRBV5-4 with TRBJ1-1; tentative D call: TRBD1 (5 bases). CDR1 is SGHNT, CDR2 YYREEE, per germline (reference sequence). The CDR3 loop spans 13 amino acids. Trimming shortened V by 3 bases and J by 10 bases, and 16 bases separated the two germline ends. CDR3 sequence reads: CASSSQGPLGAFF. The CDR3 DNA sequence: TGTGCCAGCAGCTCCCAGGGTCCCCTTGGAGCTTTCTTT. The full variable domain, in which reference TRBV5-4 and TRBJ1-1 provide the parts outside the CDR3, is ETGVTQSPTHLIKTRGQQVTLRCSSQSGHNTVSWYQQALGQGPQFIFQYYREEENGRGNFPPRFSGLQFPNYSSELNVNALELDDSALYLCASSSQGPLGAFFGQGTRLTVV.

The chain recombines TRBV19 with TRBJ1-6, with a tentative D call TRBD1 (5 bases). CDR3 length equals 15 residues. Looked up from germline, CDR1 is LNHDA and CDR2 is SQIVND (reference sequence). Trimming left V 3 bases short and J 9 bases short, with 15 bases between. The CDR3 nucleotides read TGTGCCAGTAGTATTAGGGGAAGAGGTCGTTCACCCCTCCACTTT. Translated: CASSIRGRGRSPLHF.